The rows below give T cell receptor beta chains drawn from one sample of a study of human T cells and chemical hapten exposure. TCRdb ran MiXCR on the RACE reads and lists one entry per CDR3 protein. The table lists approximately 370,000 distinct CDR3 sequences, around 5.5% of them singletons. Material: whole blood, obtained in connection with sensitization to the hapten diphenylcyclopropenone (DPC). Receptor source: a woman between 18 and 29 years old with alopecia areata. Some clones in this sample may be carry-over from other donors' samples. The conserved cysteine and the conserved F or W are not part of the CDR3 here.

v_call	j_call	cdr3_length	cdr3_aa
TRBV2	TRBJ2-5	15	ASSQEGADRFQETQY
TRBV6-6	TRBJ2-3	14	ASSYWRTPPGDTQY
TRBV18	TRBJ2-1	11	ASSPPEYNEQF
TRBV7-2	TRBJ2-3	14	ASSPRPGTGTDTQY
TRBV12-3/TRBV12-4	TRBJ2-7	12	ASSRPGPAYEQY
TRBV5-1	TRBJ1-1	13	ASSTGGDAGTEAF
TRBV28	TRBJ1-5	12	ASSFGVWVVPQH
TRBV4-1	TRBJ1-6	15	ASSQDRADSYNSPLH
TRBV24-1	TRBJ1-2	14	ATSENRDRTVYGYT
TRBV28	TRBJ1-1	13	ASSPLSRGGTEAF
TRBV7-2	TRBJ2-3	15	ASSLFQSGGAGDTQY
TRBV6-2/TRBV6-3	TRBJ2-5	12	ASRRTSGQETQY
TRBV5-6	TRBJ1-2	12	ASSLGTAHYGYT
TRBV19	TRBJ2-3	11	ASMAQYTDTQY
TRBV7-9	TRBJ2-1	11	AVYRGGHNEQF
TRBV10-3	TRBJ2-7	14	AISEGTGNGGDEQY
TRBV4-2	TRBJ1-1	14	ASSQVGWQMNTEAF
TRBV6-2/TRBV6-3	TRBJ2-2	14	ASTPPGTGLTGELF
TRBV2	TRBJ1-1	13	ASTQEAGGRTEAF
TRBV7-8	TRBJ2-2	14	ASSYNRILNTGELF
TRBV2	TRBJ2-2	13	ASSEDLGNTGELF
TRBV15	TRBJ2-1	13	ATSRDRGPFGEQF
TRBV5-1	TRBJ2-2	11	ASSRGANGELF
TRBV4-2	TRBJ1-1	10	ASSSSGREAF
TRBV3-1	TRBJ1-2	13	ASSDRDRSVYGYT
TRBV4-2	TRBJ1-1	14	ASSQLIGRQNTEAF
TRBV7-9	TRBJ2-3	14	ASSFGSSGGTDTQY
TRBV6-6	TRBJ1-1	10	ASSYLQASAF
TRBV9	TRBJ1-5	12	ASSEGVRDQPQH
TRBV9	TRBJ1-3	13	ASSVNIFSGNTIY
TRBV6-6	TRBJ1-2	12	ASSSLGGGVGYT
TRBV12-3/TRBV12-4	TRBJ2-5	12	ASSLGRLGETQY
TRBV14	TRBJ1-4	12	ASSQLAGGEKLF
TRBV5-5	TRBJ1-5	14	ASSLAPGTGIQPQH
TRBV6-5	TRBJ1-1	12	ASSERQLNTEAF
TRBV12-3/TRBV12-4	TRBJ1-4	13	ASSLVRAQDEKLF
TRBV5-1	TRBJ2-6	12	ASSLVAGANVLT
TRBV7-9	TRBJ2-6	16	ASSPGTGGYSGANVLT
TRBV7-2	TRBJ2-3	12	ASSLLGRTDTQY
TRBV2	TRBJ1-1	11	ASSGQVNTEAF
TRBV10-3	TRBJ1-4	12	AISGGIGNEKLF
TRBV10-3	TRBJ2-2	11	AISGGTAGELF
TRBV10-3	TRBJ2-2	15	AISVGLAGLNTGELF